Shown below are 21 T cell receptor beta chains from a single sample sequenced in a study of somatic mutations in cytotoxic T cells in rheumatoid arthritis. Here immunoSEQ multiplex PCR was the method, and the copy in TCRdb shows in-frame clones only, minus some. The table has fewer than 15,000 clones, around 70% seen once. Source material: CD8+ T cells sorted from blood. Receptors were obtained from an adult with rheumatoid arthritis.

Only one count was recorded for this clone. V is TRBV4-1 and J is TRBJ2-1, with 7 bases identical to TRBD2. The CDR3 consists of 15 residues. In germline, CDR1 is MGHRA, CDR2 YSYEKL. The V and J ends lost 3 bases and 1 base, in that order; junction bases with no gene match: 3. The DNA of the CDR3 is TGCGCCAGCAGCCACGGGGGAGGGTCCTACAATGAGCAGTTCTTC. Translation: CASSHGGGSYNEQFF.

This rearrangement joins TRBV9 to TRBJ2-1; D is ambiguous. CDR3 length equals 15 residues. CDR1 SGDLS and CDR2 YYNGEE come from the germline V gene. Trimming removed 2 bases from V and 7 bases from J, with 16 bases in between. CDR3 nucleotide sequence: TGTGCCAGCAGCGTCGGGCATTCCCGAAGGAATGAGCAGTTCTTC. This encodes CASSVGHSRRNEQFF.

V is TRBV5-4 and J is TRBJ2-5; 10 bases match TRBD2. The V gene end was trimmed by 5 bases and the J gene end by 5 bases; junction bases not matched to a gene: 9. The CDR3 sequence is 15 residues long. Germline assignment: CDR1 SGHNT and CDR2 YYREEE (reference sequence). CDR3 coding DNA: TGTGCCAGCAGGGGGGTTAGCGGGGGGCAGGAGACCCAGTACTTC. Residues: CASRGVSGGQETQYF.

The chain carries TRBV5-4 and TRBJ2-4, with D tentatively TRBD1 (8 bases). Germline CDR1 and CDR2: SGHNT and YYREEE (reference sequence). There are 14 residues in the CDR3. The V and J ends lost 4 bases and 9 bases respectively, with 17 bases between them. CDR3 DNA: TGTGCCAGCAGCCCACAGGGGGGGTTCGGCATTCAGTACTTC. This gives the protein CASSPQGGFGIQYF.

This clone was detected only once. The chain couples TRBV19 to TRBJ2-1; TRBD1 might be the D (7 bases). The CDR3 sequence is 14 residues long. CDR1 and CDR2 (germline): LNHDA, SQIVND (reference sequence). The V gene lost 6 bases and the J gene lost 5 bases, with 14 bases spanning the gap. The CDR3 sequence is CASSPGDSHNEQFF. The CDR3 coding sequence is TGTGCCAGTAGCCCGGGGGACAGTCACAATGAGCAGTTCTTC.

Points on this clone: An end of the junction differs from the germline gene, which may be a read error. The rearrangement uses TRBV7-8 and TRBJ2-5; a possible D gene is TRBD1 (5 bases). This CDR3 has 15 residues. Germline V gene sequence: CDR1 SGHVS, CDR2 FQNEAQ. In DNA form, the CDR3 reads TGTGTCAGCAGCTTAGAGGCAGGGCTAGGGGAGACCCAGTACTTC. Its protein product is CVSSLEAGLGETQYF. The variable domain in full, with the rest retrieved from reference TRBV7-8 and TRBJ2-5, is GAGVSQSPRYKVAKRGQDVALRCDPISGHVSLFWYQQALGQGPEFLTYFQNEAQLDKSGLPSDRFFAERPEGSVSTLKIQRTQQEDSAVYLCVSSLEAGLGETQYFGPGTRLLVL.

This clone has just one count. The rearrangement uses TRBV6-6 and TRBJ2-5; 7 nucleotides match TRBD2. Germline CDR1 is MNHNY and CDR2 is SVGAGI (reference sequence). The CDR3 consists of 15 residues. V lost 0 bases, J lost 3 bases, and 4 bases stayed unmatched. This CDR3 reads CASSYSGTMEETQYF. CDR3 DNA: TGTGCCAGCAGTTACTCTGGGACTATGGAAGAGACCCAGTACTTC.

This clone appeared a few times. The chain couples TRBV30 to TRBJ1-1; 7 nucleotides line up with TRBD1. CDR1 GTSNPN and CDR2 SVGIG come from the germline V gene (reference sequence). This CDR3 comprises 14 residues. Trimming at V came to 2 bases and at J to 4 bases, leaving 7 bases not matched to a gene. The chain's CDR3 is CAWSTGASSTEAFF. CDR3 bases: TGTGCCTGGAGTACAGGGGCTTCCTCCACTGAAGCTTTCTTT.

The chain is built from TRBV7-9 and TRBJ1-2, with D possibly TRBD1 on 6 matching bases. Germline V gene lookup returns CDR1 SEHNR and CDR2 FQNEAQ (reference sequence). Trimming left V 6 bases short and J 4 bases short, with 15 bases between. This CDR3 is 14 amino acids long. CDR3 bases: TGTGCCAGCAGGGGGGCGGGTACGGTCTATGGCTACACCTTC. Translation gives CASRGAGTVYGYTF.

The chain links TRBV19 to TRBJ2-2; TRBD1 aligns across 9 bases. With V trimmed by 10 bases and J by 8 bases, 11 bases remained unmatched. The CDR3 is made up of 14 amino acids. CDR1 is LNHDA and CDR2 is SQIVND in the germline V gene (reference sequence). The CDR3 DNA follows: TGTGCCACTAGGACAGGGGTGATGGGAGGGGAGCTGTTTTTT. The encoded protein is CATRTGVMGGELFF.

This clone occurred a few times. This rearrangement joins TRBV4-2 to TRBJ2-7, with D uncertain. Trimming took off 3 bases at V and 5 bases at J, with 11 bases between the two ends. The CDR3 consists of 13 residues. The germline V gene has CDR1 LGHNA and CDR2 YNFKEQ. CDR3 DNA sequence: TGTGCCAGCAGCCAGGGGTCCTTTAACGAGCAGTACTTC. This encodes CASSQGSFNEQYF.

This clone was counted between two and nine times. The J gene is TRBJ2-7, the V gene TRBV4-1; D unclear. The CDR3 sequence is 15 residues long. Germline V gives CDR1 MGHRA, CDR2 YSYEKL. The V end was cut by 0 bases, the J end by 3 bases, with 12 bases between. Written as DNA, the CDR3 is TGCGCCAGCAGCCAAGAAGGTCTGGGCAACTACGAGCAGTACTTC. Protein sequence: CASSQEGLGNYEQYF.

The chain carries TRBV27 and TRBJ2-7; tentative D call: TRBD1 (5 bases). Trimming took 1 base from V and 2 from J, leaving 15 bases between them. This CDR3 spans 16 amino acids. Per germline, CDR1 MNHEY and CDR2 SMNVEV (reference sequence). The CDR3 DNA follows: TGTGCCAGCAGTTTATTCCCCGCAAAGGGGACCTACGAGCAGTACTTC. Protein: CASSLFPAKGTYEQYF.

The chain combines TRBV7-9 with TRBJ2-1, with 11 bases that match TRBD2. Trimming cost V 0 bases and J 8 bases; bases outside gene matches: 3. The CDR3 covers 15 residues. Germline V gene data show CDR1 as SEHNR and CDR2 as FQNEAQ (reference sequence). The CDR3 DNA is TGTGCCAGCAGCTTAGCTAGCGGGGGGGCCTATGAGCAGTTCTTC. Amino acids: CASSLASGGAYEQFF. The entire variable domain, with the rest obtained from reference TRBV7-9 and TRBJ2-1, is as follows: DTGVSQNPRHKITKRGQNVTFRCDPISEHNRLYWYRQTLGQGPEFLTYFQNEAQLEKSRLLSDRFSAERPKGSFSTLEIQRTEQGDSAMYLCASSLASGGAYEQFFGPGTRLTVL.

This clone was seen more than once but under ten times. This chain uses TRBV2 with TRBJ1-2; no clear D. The V end lost 7 bases, the J end lost 7 bases, and 10 bases lay between the germline ends. From germline, CDR1 is SNHLY and CDR2 FYNNEI. CDR3 length: 11 residues. CDR3: CASTPGGGYTF. The CDR3 DNA reads as TGTGCCAGCACTCCCGGTGGTGGCTACACCTTC.

The chain joins TRBV28 to TRBJ1-1, with 7 bases identical to TRBD1. After removal of 5 bases from V and 2 bases from J, the junction contained 5 bases not matched to a gene. The CDR3 runs 14 residues. CDR1 and CDR2 (germline): MDHEN, SYDVKM. The DNA for the CDR3 is TGTGCCAGCAGTCCCTACAGGGGAAACACTGAAGCTTTCTTT. Protein product: CASSPYRGNTEAFF.

The chain carries TRBV13 and TRBJ2-7; 7 bases are shared with TRBD1. This CDR3 is built from 14 residues. Per germline, CDR1 PRHDT and CDR2 FYEKMQ (reference sequence). V shed 5 bases, J shed 2 bases, and the junction held 6 bases outside the gene matches. The CDR3 DNA reads as TGTGCCAGCAGCCAACGTCAGGGGGCCTACGAGCAGTACTTC. Its protein product is CASSQRQGAYEQYF.

The CDR3 spells CASSPPWTGGTEAFF. The CDR3 DNA follows: TGTGCCAGCAGTCCGCCGTGGACAGGGGGAACTGAAGCTTTCTTT. The chain recombines TRBV28 with TRBJ1-1; TRBD1 aligns across 10 bases. The CDR3 loop spans 15 amino acids. The V segment lost 5 bases and the J segment 5 bases; nucleotides outside the gene matches: 8. CDR1 is MDHEN and CDR2 is SYDVKM in the germline V gene.

This rearrangement joins TRBV5-1 to TRBJ1-3, with a weak D call TRBD1 (5 bases). Per the germline V gene, CDR1 is SGHRS and CDR2 is YFSETQ. V was trimmed by 4 bases and J by 0 bases, leaving 14 bases between them. CDR3 size: 16 residues. CDR3 sequence: CASSPAGPSSGNTIYF. Here the CDR3 DNA reads TGCGCCAGCAGCCCAGCGGGACCTAGCTCTGGAAACACCATATATTTT.

The chain is built from TRBV11-2 and TRBJ2-7, with a tentative D call TRBD2 (5 bases). This CDR3 comprises 13 residues. Germline V gene sequence: CDR1 SGHAT, CDR2 FQNNGV. V was trimmed by 1 base and J by 4 bases, leaving 8 bases between them. The CDR3 DNA reads TGTGCCAGCAGCTTAGCGCGGGTATACGAGCAGTACTTC. Translation gives CASSLARVYEQYF.

This clone appeared a few times. This sequence joins TRBV14 and TRBJ1-5; a weak D match, TRBD1 (5 bases). Per germline, CDR1 SGHDN and CDR2 FVKESK. Trimming took off 1 base at V and 4 bases at J, with 8 bases between the two ends. The CDR3 runs 14 residues. The CDR3 is CASSQAGPNQPQHF. The CDR3 DNA follows: TGTGCCAGCAGCCAAGCGGGGCCTAATCAGCCCCAGCATTTT.